This TCR beta chain stems from a study of blood T cells in healthy people across ages. Primed by a sample-barcoded 5' primer and a J-beta primer mix, a second PCR proceeded for roughly 7 to 11 cycles. Researchers report that a template-switch adaptor with 12 random nucleotides tagged each cDNA molecule. Each CDR3 protein gets one entry after TCRdb re-called the 5' RACE reads with MiXCR. The table includes 600,000 or so distinct CDR3 sequences, 25% to 30% detected once. Germline V CDR1 and CDR2: MNHEY, SVGEGT. The CDR3 length is 13 residues. V gave up 2 bases and J gave up 5 bases, with 9 bases separating them.

The clonotype comes from a woman over 75 in good health. The specimen was blood. The chain has TRBV6-2 or TRBV6-3 and TRBJ2-5, with D possibly TRBD2 on 6 matching bases. The CDR3 sequence is CASSYAGLETQYF. The CDR3 bases are TGTGCCAGCAGTTACGCGGGGTTGGAGACCCAGTACTTC.